This T cell receptor beta chain is drawn from a study of beta chain features in type 1 diabetes. Since all of the isolated RNA was reverse transcribed, expressed TCRB transcripts were what got sequenced. The repertoire was sequenced with immunoSEQ multiplex PCR; TCRdb's copy has only in-frame clones and lacks some. The top ten clones hold around 0.45% of a sample with almost 350,000 clones, under 8.5% of them seen once. CDR1 is SGHRS and CDR2 is YFSETQ in the germline V gene. The CDR3 is 16 residues long. With 1 base removed from V and 0 bases from J, the gap between germline ends came to 11 bases. This clone showed up just a few times.

The chain links TRBV5-1 to TRBJ2-1; perhaps TRBD2 as D (6 bases). The specimen sequenced was central memory CD4+ T cells from blood. The sequence was obtained from a woman under 30 in good health. The CDR3 region is CASSLPGLSSYNEQFF. CDR3 sequence (DNA): TGCGCCAGCAGCTTGCCGGGACTTAGCTCCTACAATGAGCAGTTCTTC.